These 3 T cell receptor beta chains share one sample of origin, sequenced in a study of blood T cells in healthy people across ages. Primers used in a second PCR of about 6 to 11 cycles were a sample-barcoded 5' primer and a J-beta primer mix. In TCRdb, the 5' RACE reads were re-called with MiXCR into one record per CDR3 protein. The repertoire holds roughly 2 million distinct CDR3 sequences, with roughly 49% as singletons. Sequencing was performed on blood. The receptors come from a woman between 40 and 55 years old in good health.

This clonotype was recorded a few times. The chain is built from TRBV3-1 and TRBJ2-4, with 8 bases that match TRBD2. J gave up 3 bases and V 1 base, and 5 bases lay outside the gene matches. Germline V gene data show CDR1 as LGHDT and CDR2 as YNNKEL (reference sequence). The CDR3 spans 16 residues. The CDR3 sequence: CASSQGSGGGKNIQYF. DNA of the CDR3: TGTGCCAGCAGCCAAGGAAGCGGGGGTGGCAAAAACATTCAGTACTTC.

In this sample, this clonotype turned up a few times. This rearrangement joins TRBV20-1 to TRBJ2-7, with TRBD1 as a possible D gene (7 bases). Per germline, CDR1 DFQATT and CDR2 SNEGSKA (reference sequence). The CDR3 is 15 residues long. The CDR3 DNA sequence: TGCAGCGGGGGAGCAGGGGGAGGCAGCTCCTACGAGCAGTACTTC. Its translation is CSGGAGGGSSYEQYF.

The chain couples TRBV20-1 to TRBJ2-1; 9 nucleotides align to TRBD2. The CDR3 consists of 10 residues. The V gene's germline CDR1 is DFQATT and CDR2 SNEGSKA (reference sequence). After removal of 1 base from V and 14 bases from J, the junction contained 0 bases not matched to a gene. CDR3 DNA: TGCAGTGCTAGAGGACTAGCGGAGTTCTTC. Translation gives CSARGLAEFF.